This T cell receptor beta chain was recorded in a study of blood T cell repertoires in COVID-19. Trimming shortened V by 5 bases and J by 5 bases, and 12 bases separated the two germline ends. CDR3 length: 13 residues. In germline, CDR1 is MNHEY, CDR2 SVGEGT. The method was immunoSEQ multiplex PCR; TCRdb's version includes in-frame clones alone and lacks a portion of them. Of approximately 63,000 clones in the sample, roughly three quarters are singletons; the top ten hold approximately 6%. The sample taken for sequencing was peripheral blood. The rearrangement uses TRBV6-2 or TRBV6-3 and TRBJ2-5, with D possibly matching TRBD1 (6 bases). This clonotype was obtained from an older woman with acute or convalescent COVID-19. Here the CDR3 DNA reads TGTGCCAGCAGTCGTGGGGGCTGGGAGACCCAGTACTTC. Translating it yields CASSRGGWETQYF.